One sample yielded the 17 T cell receptor beta chains listed below, sequenced in a study of blood T cell repertoires in COVID-19. Profiled with immunoSEQ multiplex PCR; TCRdb holds only in-frame clones, not every one. This sample has some 210,000 clones, with about 88% found just once. Material: peripheral blood. The receptors shown here come from a middle-aged woman with acute or convalescent COVID-19.

Only a few counts were recorded for this clone. This chain joins TRBV14 and TRBJ1-2, with 10 bases identical to TRBD1. CDR3 size: 20 residues. The V gene end was trimmed by 0 bases and the J gene end by 4 bases; junction bases not matched to a gene: 17. Germline lookup yields CDR1 SGHDN and CDR2 FVKESK. CDR3 sequence (DNA): TGTGCCAGCAGCCAAGACCGAGTAAGAGCCGGGGACAGGGGTTCCTATGGCTACACCTTC. Protein: CASSQDRVRAGDRGSYGYTF.

J is TRBJ2-3 and V is TRBV11-1, with D perhaps matching TRBD1 (6 bases). Germline V CDR1 and CDR2: SGHAT, FQDESV (reference sequence). CDR3 length: 15 amino acids. The germline V and J ends were trimmed by 5 bases and 2 bases, with 14 bases remaining between them. CDR3 sequence: CASSQGTTFTDTQYF. The CDR3 region has the DNA TGTGCCAGCAGCCAAGGGACAACCTTCACAGATACGCAGTATTTT.

The J gene is TRBJ1-4, the V gene TRBV2; maybe TRBD1 (5 bases). V was cut by 8 bases and J by 0 bases, with 13 bases left in between. The CDR3 is made up of 15 amino acids. The germline CDR1 and CDR2 sequences are SNHLY and FYNNEI. CDR3 DNA sequence: TGTGCCAGCGATAACAGGCTTACAACTAATGAAAAACTGTTTTTT. Translation: CASDNRLTTNEKLFF. Complete variable domain (other parts from reference TRBV2 and TRBJ1-4): EPEVTQTPSHQVTQMGQEVILRCVPISNHLYFYWYRQILGQKVEFLVSFYNNEISEKSEIFDDQFSVERPDGSNFTLKIRSTKLEDSAMYFCASDNRLTTNEKLFFGSGTQLSVL.

The chain links TRBV21-1 to TRBJ1-2; TRBD1, the D gene given by the table, was not confirmed from the DNA. TRBV21-1 is a listed pseudogene. CDR3 length: 15 amino acids. Here the CDR3 DNA reads TGTGCCAGCAGCAACCGACAGGATAACCGCTGGGGCTACACCTTC. Translating gives CASSNRQDNRWGYTF.

This sequence joins TRBV29-1 and TRBJ1-5, with 9 bases identical to TRBD1. J gave up 4 bases and V 6 bases, and 4 bases lay outside the gene matches. Germline CDR1 SQVTM, CDR2 ANQGSEA. The CDR3 extends over 13 amino acids. In nucleotides, the CDR3 is TGCAGCGTCGGGGACAGGGTGAATCAGCCCCAGCATTTT. It yields the protein CSVGDRVNQPQHF.

This chain joins TRBV10-2 and TRBJ1-1; the D gene is possibly TRBD1 (6 bases). The length of the CDR3 is 15 residues. Per the germline V gene, CDR1 is WSHSY and CDR2 is SAAADI. V was trimmed by 0 bases and J by 2 bases, leaving 10 bases between them. CDR3 in DNA: TGCGCCAGCAGTGAGTCGGGGGCCGTTAACACTGAAGCTTTCTTT. Amino acids: CASSESGAVNTEAFF.

The chain carries TRBV5-1 and TRBJ1-2; D unresolved. Germline V gene data show CDR1 as SGHRS and CDR2 as YFSETQ. This CDR3 spans 14 amino acids. The V end was cut by 0 bases, the J end by 8 bases, with 14 bases between. CDR3 amino acids: CASSLARETKGYTF. For the CDR3, the DNA is TGCGCCAGCAGCTTGGCGCGGGAGACGAAGGGCTACACCTTC.

This clone showed up just a few times. This chain links TRBV9 with TRBJ1-5, with D possibly matching TRBD1 (5 bases). Trimming cost V 0 bases and J 3 bases, with 10 bases left between them. The germline gives CDR1 SGDLS, CDR2 YYNGEE. The CDR3 is 15 residues long. CDR3 sequence reads: CASSVGGGVNQPQHF. CDR3 nucleotides: TGTGCCAGCAGCGTAGGTGGAGGGGTCAATCAGCCCCAGCATTTT.

The chain combines TRBV6-5 with TRBJ1-2; possible D gene TRBD1, 5 bases. This CDR3 region has 14 residues. V shed 7 bases and J shed 3 bases, with 15 bases lying between them. Germline CDR1 MNHEY, CDR2 SVGAGI. The CDR3 DNA reads as TGTGCCAGCACTTTACTGACAGACTACTATGGCTACACCTTC. Its protein product is CASTLLTDYYGYTF.

The chain couples TRBV5-1 to TRBJ2-1; a possible D gene is TRBD2 (6 bases). The germline V and J ends were trimmed by 4 bases and 7 bases, with 21 bases remaining between them. CDR1 is SGHRS, CDR2 YFSETQ, per germline. The CDR3 is 16 residues long. CDR3 nucleotide sequence: TGCGCCAGCAGCATCGTTGGGGGGAGAACACAGAATGAGCAGTTCTTC. Protein sequence: CASSIVGGRTQNEQFF.

This clone appeared once. This chain connects TRBV19 to TRBJ1-5; D not resolved. The CDR3 loop spans 15 amino acids. V shed 6 bases and J shed 7 bases, with 19 bases lying between them. The germline V gene encodes CDR1 LNHDA and CDR2 SQIVND (reference sequence). This chain's CDR3 is CASSRGSDGTQPQHF. Written as DNA, the CDR3 is TGTGCCAGTAGCCGGGGATCCGATGGTACCCAGCCCCAGCATTTT. Full variable domain (rest looked up from reference TRBV19 and TRBJ1-5): DGGITQSPKYLFRKEGQNVTLSCEQNLNHDAMYWYRQDPGQGLRLIYYSQIVNDFQKGDIAEGYSVSREKKESFPLTVTSAQKNPTAFYLCASSRGSDGTQPQHFGDGTRLSIL.

The chain carries TRBV4-1 and TRBJ1-2; 12 bases map to TRBD1. The CDR3 contains 18 residues. Germline loops: CDR1 MGHRA, CDR2 YSYEKL. V trimming: 2 bases; J trimming: 7 bases; junction bases outside the gene matches: 14. The CDR3 spells CASSQPGQGARGWSGYTF. The DNA for the CDR3 is TGCGCCAGCAGCCAACCGGGACAGGGGGCCCGGGGATGGAGTGGCTACACCTTC.

V and J are TRBV12-2 and TRBJ1-5; TRBD1, the D gene given by the table, was not confirmed from the DNA. TRBV12-2 is classified as a pseudogene. The length of the CDR3 is 18 residues. For the CDR3, the DNA is TGTGCAAGTCGCTTAGTAAGGGTGCCCCAGGGGAGCAATCAGCCCCAGCATTTT. It encodes CASRLVRVPQGSNQPQHF.

This chain connects TRBV5-4 to TRBJ1-2; 7 bases are shared with TRBD1. There are 14 residues in the CDR3. J was trimmed by 6 bases and V by 4 bases; bases with no gene match: 9. Germline lookup yields CDR1 SGHNT and CDR2 YYREEE (reference sequence). CDR3 loop: CASSARDRGNGYTF. The CDR3 DNA reads as TGTGCCAGCAGCGCCCGGGACAGAGGCAATGGCTACACCTTC.

This clone was counted a single time. This chain joins TRBV29-1 and TRBJ1-2; D unclear. CDR1 and CDR2 (germline): SQVTM, ANQGSEA. The CDR3 runs 12 residues. CDR3 residues: CSAAGDHYGYTF. CDR3 in DNA: TGCAGTGCTGCGGGAGACCACTATGGCTACACCTTC.

The sample holds one count of this clone. The V gene is TRBV13, the J gene TRBJ2-1; 9 bases line up with TRBD2. Germline CDR1 is PRHDT and CDR2 is FYEKMQ (reference sequence). CDR3 length: 18 residues. The V gene end was trimmed by 1 base and the J gene end by 1 base; junction bases not matched to a gene: 8. In DNA, the CDR3 is TGTGCCAGCAGCTTAGCGGTAGCGGGGGATCGATCCTACAATGAGCAGTTCTTC. As protein: CASSLAVAGDRSYNEQFF. The variable domain in full, with the rest retrieved from reference TRBV13 and TRBJ2-1, is AAGVIQSPRHLIKEKRETATLKCYPIPRHDTVYWYQQGPGQDPQFLISFYEKMQSDKGSIPDRFSAQQFSDYHSELNMSSLELGDSALYFCASSLAVAGDRSYNEQFFGPGTRLTVL.

Worth noting for this clone: The germline gene is not matched at one end of the junction; a read error may be the cause. The J gene is TRBJ1-6, the V gene TRBV28; possible D gene TRBD1, 6 bases. CDR1 and CDR2 from the germline V gene are MDHEN and SYDVKM. The length of the CDR3 is 13 residues. The CDR3 spells CASGLTGRSPLHF. The CDR3 DNA is TGTGCCAGCGGTTTGACAGGCCGTTCACCCCTCCACTTT. Using reference TRBV28 and TRBJ1-6 for the parts outside the CDR3, the full variable domain is DVKVTQSSRYLVKRTGEKVFLECVQDMDHENMFWYRQDPGLGLRLIYFSYDVKMKEKGDIPEGYSVSREKKERFSLILESASTNQTSMYLCASGLTGRSPLHFGNGTRLTVT.